Described below is a single TCR beta chain sequence and its context. Its antigen is unidentified. The sample belongs to a study of T cell responses to AZD1222 COVID-19 vaccine. Study-level findings and limits: Targets within unmutated variant regions were reportedly found for nearly half of spike-specific TCRs.

The assay was immunoSEQ multiplex PCR, and TCRdb's table has in-frame clones only and misses some. The sample yields approximately 130,000 clones, just under 95% seen once. Looked up from germline, CDR1 is GTSNPN and CDR2 is SVGIG (reference sequence). Trimming took off 0 bases at V and 4 bases at J, with 6 bases between the two ends. CDR3 size: 12 residues. The specimen comprised peripheral blood, sampled 28 days after the second AZD1222 dose. The origin of this receptor is an adult who received the AZD1222 COVID-19 vaccine. This chain joins TRBV30 and TRBJ1-2, with D unclear. The DNA of the CDR3 is TGTGCCTGGAGTGTACGTTTCTATGGCTACACCTTC. Translation gives CAWSVRFYGYTF.